This is a list of T cell receptor beta chains from one sample in a study of blood T cell repertoires in COVID-19. The method was immunoSEQ multiplex PCR; TCRdb's version includes in-frame clones alone and lacks a portion of them. This sample has about 200,000 clones; roughly 89% occur once, and the top ten carry roughly 6.7%. The specimen sequenced was peripheral blood. The receptor source for this set is a man aged 35 to 55 with acute or convalescent COVID-19. CDR3s leave out the opening cysteine and the closing phenylalanine or tryptophan. The order of the fields is V gene, CDR3 protein.

>TRBV9
ASSIQGYNSPLH
>TRBV27
ATGEFYSGANVLT
>TRBV19
ASTKESNQPQH
>TRBV11-3
ASSLVAGLAGDNEQF
>TRBV2
ASSDGGNQH
>TRBV9
ASSLFSGGDETGELF
>TRBV20-1
SASRALAGYADTQY
>TRBV28
ASNQEFHGSFETQY
>TRBV7-2
ASSLDRTSYEQY
>TRBV9
ASSPGGGPNTGELF
>TRBV5-4
ASSRPGQGPTSDYGYT